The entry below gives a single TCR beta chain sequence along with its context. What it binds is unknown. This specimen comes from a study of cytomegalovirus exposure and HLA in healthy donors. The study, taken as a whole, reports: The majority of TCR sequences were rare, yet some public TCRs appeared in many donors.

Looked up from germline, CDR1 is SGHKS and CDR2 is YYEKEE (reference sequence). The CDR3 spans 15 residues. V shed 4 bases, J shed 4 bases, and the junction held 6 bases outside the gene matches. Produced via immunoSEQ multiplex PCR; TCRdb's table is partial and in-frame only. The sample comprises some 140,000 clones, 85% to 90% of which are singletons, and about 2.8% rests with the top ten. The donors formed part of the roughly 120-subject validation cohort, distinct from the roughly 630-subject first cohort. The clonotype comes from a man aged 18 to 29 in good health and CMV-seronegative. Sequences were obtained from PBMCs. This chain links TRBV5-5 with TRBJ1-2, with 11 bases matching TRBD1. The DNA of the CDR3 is TGTGCCAGCAGCCCAGGACAGGGGGCCTTCTATGGCTACACCTTC. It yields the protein CASSPGQGAFYGYTF.